The clone carrying this TCR beta chain was picked up many times. Antigen: not known. The data are from a study of neurological immune-mediated disorders. Background on the study: The 35 or so patients with multiple sclerosis comprised roughly 30 relapsing-remitting cases and 3 secondary progressive cases. Whole-study results and caveats: Expanded clones shared no CDR3 amino acid sequences across subjects, suggesting private repertoires in all groups. The multiple sclerosis repertoire cluster was not associated with any clinical or MRI feature, with the authors stating that larger cohorts are needed.

The CDR3 covers 17 residues. V was cut by 1 base and J by 4 bases, with 19 bases left in between. The V gene's germline CDR1 is DFQATT and CDR2 SNEGSKA (reference sequence). Synthesis of cDNA was performed by 5'RACE using 10-nucleotide random UMIs. MiXCR, run by TCRdb on the 5' RACE reads, gives a single entry per CDR3 protein. The data contain 45,000 to 55,000 distinct CDR3 sequences, about 5.8% of them seen just once; the ten biggest clones take up roughly 1.4%. The sequence was obtained from a woman between 18 and 29 years old with multiple sclerosis. The chain has TRBV20-1 and TRBJ1-4; a possible D gene is TRBD1 (6 bases). The specimen sequenced was CD4+ T cells from blood. The CDR3 region has the DNA TGCAGTGCTAGAGGCGGGGGGCGAGACCTCTTTAATGAAAAACTGTTTTTT. It is translated as CSARGGGRDLFNEKLFF.